The 30 T cell receptor beta chains below all came from one sample that was sequenced in a study of metastatic and nonmetastatic thyroid tumors. Patients were all untreated before their thyroid surgery. MiXCR was used by TCRdb to re-call the PCR reads. This sample carries 50,000 or so clones, approximately 17% of them seen once, and the ten largest clones take roughly 3%. Sequencing was performed on blood. The receptors originated from a female donor with papillary thyroid cancer or a benign thyroid nodule (not recorded which). Some clones in this sample may be carry-over from other donors' samples.

This clone was counted many times. The V and J genes are TRBV7-9 and TRBJ1-1, with D perhaps matching TRBD1 (6 bases). CDR3 length: 13 amino acids. Germline V CDR1 and CDR2: SEHNR, FQNEAQ (reference sequence). V was clipped by 3 bases and J by 11 bases, with 16 bases between them. CDR3 DNA: TGTGCCAGCAGCTTCGCCACAGGGAGCCTGGCTTTCTTT. Protein sequence: CASSFATGSLAFF.

V gene TRBV9 combines with J gene TRBJ2-7; perhaps TRBD2 as D (5 bases). Per germline, CDR1 SGDLS and CDR2 YYNGEE. This CDR3 has 15 amino acids. Between the trimmed V and J ends, which lost 4 bases and 3 bases, there was a span of 17 bases. CDR3: CASSPKASSLYEQYF. The CDR3 nucleotides read TGTGCCAGCAGCCCTAAAGCTAGCAGCCTCTACGAGCAGTACTTC.

The rearrangement links TRBV30 to TRBJ1-2; maybe TRBD1 (5 bases). The germline V gene has CDR1 GTSNPN and CDR2 SVGIG (reference sequence). The V and J ends lost 0 bases and 5 bases respectively, with 22 bases between them. CDR3 length: 17 amino acids. CDR3 nucleotides: TGTGCCTGGAGTGTCCCCGGGACGGGGTGTCCTGGATATGGCTACACCTTC. Translating it yields CAWSVPGTGCPGYGYTF.

This clone was detected many times. This chain links TRBV6-1 with TRBJ1-5; D is possibly TRBD1 (5 bases). CDR3 length equals 13 residues. Germline CDR1 is MNHNS and CDR2 is SASEGT. Trimming stripped 6 bases from V and 6 bases from J, with 12 bases between. CDR3 DNA: TGTGCCAGCAGGGGGGGGATGTCTCAGCCCCAGCATTTT. Translation: CASRGGMSQPQHF.

Many counts were recorded for this clone. The chain combines TRBV20-1 with TRBJ2-7, with D possibly being TRBD1 (5 bases). Germline V gene sequence: CDR1 DFQATT, CDR2 SNEGSKA (reference sequence). The CDR3 length is 16 residues. Trimming left V 3 bases short and J 3 bases short, with 21 bases between. The CDR3 DNA reads TGCAGTGCTAGGGGAACGAGGAAGACAGAACGCTACGAGCAGTACTTC. It codes for CSARGTRKTERYEQYF.

This clone has ten or more counts. The chain links TRBV6-1 to TRBJ2-7; the D gene is possibly TRBD2 (5 bases). Trimming took off 7 bases at V and 2 bases at J, with 12 bases between the two ends. The CDR3 totals 13 residues. The germline CDR1 and CDR2 sequences are MNHNS and SASEGT. DNA for the CDR3: TGTGCCAGCAACCTCCGGGATACCTACGAGCAGTACTTC. It specifies CASNLRDTYEQYF.

DNA for the CDR3: TGTGCCAGCAGTTTAAGCGGGAGGGTCTACGAGCAGTACTTC. This sequence encodes CASSLSGRVYEQYF. The V gene is TRBV27, the J gene TRBJ2-7; 10 bases agree with TRBD2. CDR1 MNHEY and CDR2 SMNVEV come from the germline V gene (reference sequence). The CDR3 runs 14 residues. Trimming at V came to 2 bases and at J to 3 bases, leaving 1 base not matched to a gene.

The gene calls are TRBV20-1 and TRBJ2-1; D call uncertain. The CDR3 is made up of 13 amino acids. Per the germline V gene, CDR1 is DFQATT and CDR2 is SNEGSKA (reference sequence). The ends were cut back, 4 bases at V and 3 bases at J, with 10 bases in the middle. CDR3: CSAMRTRYNEQFF. CDR3 bases: TGCAGTGCTATGAGGACCCGCTACAATGAGCAGTTCTTC.

In this sample, this clone turned up a few times. A junction end diverges from the germline sequence, so it may reflect a read error. J is TRBJ2-2 and V is TRBV6-1; TRBD2 matches 8 bases. The CDR3 has 14 amino acids. The V gene's germline CDR1 is MNHNS and CDR2 SASEGT. CDR3 coding DNA: TGTGCCAGCAGGACTAGCGTGATGGTCGGGGAGCTTTTTTTT. Translated, it gives CASRTSVMVGELFF.

This clone was found a few times. The gene calls are TRBV12-3 or TRBV12-4 and TRBJ2-1; the D gene is possibly TRBD2 (6 bases). The CDR3 has 14 residues. The V end lost 6 bases, the J end lost 7 bases, and 16 bases lay between the germline ends. Here the CDR3 DNA reads TGTGCCAGCAGCGGGACTCACCCAACGAATGAGCAGTTCTTC. This translates into CASSGTHPTNEQFF.

This clone was seen many times. The rearrangement joins TRBV18 to TRBJ2-7; D is uncertain. Germline V lookup: CDR1 KGHSH, CDR2 LQKENI. V lost 3 bases to trimming and J lost 9 bases, with 24 bases between them. The CDR3 covers 16 residues. For the CDR3, the DNA is TGTGCCAGCTCACCCAATGCTCCGGGTTCCTCAGTCGGGCAGTACTTC. It codes for CASSPNAPGSSVGQYF.

The chain has TRBV20-1 and TRBJ1-5; D is unclear. The V and J ends lost 5 bases and 8 bases respectively, with 19 bases between them. The length of the CDR3 is 14 residues. Germline CDR1 and CDR2: DFQATT and SNEGSKA (reference sequence). CDR3 nucleotide sequence: TGCAGTGCTGTCCGGGCCGGGAAGAGGAAGCCCCAGCATTTT. As protein: CSAVRAGKRKPQHF.

This clone turned up a few times. The CDR3 carries no conserved terminal phenylalanine or tryptophan, so it likely arises from a read error. The V and J genes are TRBV27 and TRBJ1-2, with D possibly TRBD1 on 6 matching bases. The germline CDR1 and CDR2 sequences are MNHEY and SMNVEV (reference sequence). V dropped 5 bases and J dropped 2 bases, with 18 bases sitting between them. This CDR3 is built from 16 residues. CDR3 in DNA: TGTGCCAGCAGTCCATTTTCGACAGGTTTAAACTATGGCTACACCTTA. Translated: CASSPFSTGLNYGYTL.

This clone was seen a few times. The chain couples TRBV10-2 to TRBJ2-7; the D is unclear. This CDR3 has 13 amino acids. CDR1 WSHSY and CDR2 SAAADI come from the germline V gene. V was cut by 0 bases and J by 6 bases, with 9 bases left in between. CDR3 nucleotides: TGCGCCAGCAGTGAGTCGATGGGGATCGAGCAGTACTTC. This sequence encodes CASSESMGIEQYF.

This clone occurred many times. CDR3 nucleotides: TGTGCCAGCAGTTTTGATATGAACACTGAAGCTTTCTTT. Amino acid sequence: CASSFDMNTEAFF. V usage is TRBV12-3 or TRBV12-4 and J usage is TRBJ1-1; D not resolved. The V gene lost 3 bases and the J gene lost 0 bases, with 5 bases spanning the gap. CDR3 size: 13 residues.

This clone was seen repeatedly, ten times or more. The rearrangement links TRBV7-3 to TRBJ2-3; D remains ambiguous. V was shortened by 5 bases and J by 0 bases, with 6 bases between the two germline ends. Germline lookup yields CDR1 SGHTA and CDR2 FQGTGA. The CDR3 consists of 13 residues. The CDR3 nucleotides read TGTGCCAGCAGCCACGGAAGCACAGATACGCAGTATTTT. It encodes CASSHGSTDTQYF.

This clone came up many times. The chain carries TRBV20-1 and TRBJ1-2; D perhaps matches TRBD1 (5 bases). The germline V gene has CDR1 DFQATT and CDR2 SNEGSKA (reference sequence). Trimming pared 5 bases from V and 6 bases from J, leaving 16 bases between. The CDR3 extends over 13 amino acids. The chain's CDR3 is CSAVTGTQDGYTF. The CDR3 DNA reads as TGCAGTGCTGTAACCGGGACCCAAGATGGCTACACCTTC.

This clone occurred many times. This sequence joins TRBV3-1 and TRBJ1-5; the D is unclear. The germline gives CDR1 LGHDT, CDR2 YNNKEL (reference sequence). V was trimmed by 0 bases and J by 0 bases, leaving 9 bases between them. The CDR3 extends over 16 amino acids. This CDR3 reads CASSQEGGGSNQPQHF. DNA for the CDR3: TGTGCCAGCAGCCAAGAAGGAGGCGGTAGCAATCAGCCCCAGCATTTT.

Ten or more counts support this clone. This chain connects TRBV20-1 to TRBJ2-1; maybe TRBD2 (6 bases). Germline-derived CDR1 and CDR2 are DFQATT and SNEGSKA (reference sequence). V lost 8 bases and J lost 9, with 20 bases in between. This CDR3 has 13 amino acids. CDR3 region: CSPRTTLGGEQFF. The CDR3, as DNA: TGCAGTCCCCGGACTACTCTAGGCGGTGAGCAGTTCTTC.

This clone has ten or more counts. The chain links TRBV13 to TRBJ1-3, with D unclear. This CDR3 comprises 13 residues. CDR1 and CDR2 (germline): PRHDT, FYEKMQ (reference sequence). V was pared by 0 bases and J by 4 bases, with 4 bases between. CDR3 residues: CASSLGRGNTIYF. CDR3 DNA sequence: TGTGCCAGCAGCTTAGGCCGCGGAAACACCATATATTTT.

In its sample, this clone was seen many times. The chain combines TRBV12-3 or TRBV12-4 with TRBJ2-1, with D possibly being TRBD2 (6 bases). V was shortened by 0 bases and J by 4 bases, with 13 bases between the two germline ends. The CDR3 extends over 16 amino acids. CDR3 sequence (DNA): TGTGCCAGCAGTTTAGCGGAGGGCAGTGGGTACAATGAGCAGTTCTTC. Its protein product is CASSLAEGSGYNEQFF.

This clone was counted a few times. One end of the junction is discordant with germline, which a read error may explain. V gene TRBV6-1 combines with J gene TRBJ1-6; TRBD1 might be the D (5 bases). Germline CDR1 MNHNS, CDR2 SASEGT. CDR3 length: 14 amino acids. CDR3 nucleotides: TGTGCCAGAGGACACGACGGTGGTGGTCCACCCCTCCAGTTT. Its translation is CARGHDGGGPPLQF.

There are many counts of this clone. The chain employs TRBV18 and TRBJ2-2; D may be TRBD1 (6 bases). In germline, CDR1 is KGHSH, CDR2 LQKENI. Trimming shortened V by 2 bases and J by 7 bases, and 11 bases separated the two germline ends. The CDR3 runs to 14 residues. CDR3 sequence: CASSPIQGRGELFF. CDR3 nucleotide sequence: TGTGCCAGCTCACCAATACAGGGCCGCGGGGAGCTGTTTTTT.

The chain couples TRBV4-2 to TRBJ1-5; TRBD1 matches at 10 bases. CDR1 LGHNA and CDR2 YNFKEQ come from the germline V gene. The CDR3 is 16 amino acids. J gave up 6 bases and V 4 bases, and 9 bases lay outside the gene matches. CDR3: CASSPTGTGETQPQHF. The CDR3 DNA reads as TGTGCCAGCAGCCCGACCGGGACAGGGGAGACTCAGCCCCAGCATTTT.

Points on this clone: A read error may produce the germline difference seen at one junction end. This chain connects TRBV2 to TRBJ1-1; D gene ambiguous. This CDR3 comprises 14 residues. Per the germline V gene, CDR1 is SNHLY and CDR2 is FYNNEI. This CDR3 reads CASSEIGSNTEALF. Written as DNA, the CDR3 is TGTGCCAGCAGCGAGATTGGGTCGAACACTGAAGCTTTATTT.

This clone was detected many times. This chain connects TRBV27 to TRBJ2-7, with TRBD1 identical over 7 bases. With V trimmed by 5 bases and J by 4 bases, 8 bases remained unmatched. CDR3 length: 14 residues. The germline CDR1 and CDR2 sequences are MNHEY and SMNVEV (reference sequence). The DNA for the CDR3 is TGTGCCAGCAGTCCGACAGGGATCCCGTACGAGCAGTACTTC. Amino acids: CASSPTGIPYEQYF.

Comments on this clone: A much larger clone lies a single base off, so this may be a read error. The V and J genes are TRBV20-1 and TRBJ2-3; D not resolved. The CDR3 covers 14 residues. Germline V gives CDR1 DFQATT, CDR2 SNEGSKA (reference sequence). The V end was cut by 5 bases, the J end by 5 bases, with 17 bases between. The DNA for the CDR3 is TGCAGTGCTCCCCACCGCTCGGGTTTAGATACGCAGTATTTT. It yields the protein CSAPHRSGLDTQYF.

CDR3 nucleotides: TGTGCCAGCAGCGTAGGGGCAGGGGCTGAGCAGTACTTC. Translated: CASSVGAGAEQYF. The gene calls are TRBV9 and TRBJ2-7, with D tentatively TRBD1 (6 bases). The CDR3 has 13 amino acids. Germline CDR1 and CDR2: SGDLS and YYNGEE. The V end lost 0 bases, the J end lost 7 bases, and 11 bases lay between the germline ends. Using reference TRBV9 and TRBJ2-7 for the parts outside the CDR3, the full variable domain is DSGVTQTPKHLITATGQRVTLRCSPRSGDLSVYWYQQSLDQGLQFLIQYYNGEERAKGNILERFSAQQFPDLHSELNLSSLELGDSALYFCASSVGAGAEQYFGPGTRLTVT.

This clone was detected only once. The chain uses TRBV18 and TRBJ2-5, with 11 bases that match TRBD2. Germline lookup yields CDR1 KGHSH and CDR2 LQKENI. CDR3 length: 16 residues. V lost 3 bases, J lost 2 bases, and 5 bases stayed unmatched. This CDR3 reads CASSPGLAVVQETQYF. The CDR3 bases are TGTGCCAGCTCACCGGGACTAGCGGTAGTACAAGAGACCCAGTACTTC.

This clone showed up just a few times. V and J are TRBV28 and TRBJ2-3; D might be TRBD1 or TRBD2, each matching 5 bases. Trimming shortened V by 5 bases and J by 8 bases, and 14 bases separated the two germline ends. CDR1 and CDR2 from the germline V gene are MDHEN and SYDVKM. The CDR3 covers 13 residues. In DNA, the CDR3 is TGTGCCAGCAGTCTCGGGGACGGTTGTACGCAGTATTTT. This translates into CASSLGDGCTQYF.